This T cell receptor (beta chain) derives from a study of Graves' ophthalmopathy and Graves' hyperthyroidism. For repertoire sequencing, the TCR beta CDR3 regions were amplified from RNA transcripts. RT-PCR in the first round used HTBI primers; a second-round multiplex PCR followed. TCRdb reprocessed the multiplex PCR reads with MiXCR, giving one entry per CDR3 protein. The table includes 170,000 or so distinct CDR3 sequences, around 40% detected once. Establishment of the diagnosis relied upon clinical symptoms, serum thyroxine, TRAb, thyroid ultrasound and orbital computed tomography. This clonotype came up many times. Germline V gives CDR1 DFQATT, CDR2 SNEGSKA (reference sequence). The CDR3 sequence is 14 residues long. Trimming cost V 6 bases and J 0 bases, with 11 bases left between them.

The sample taken for sequencing was peripheral blood. The chain uses TRBV20-1 and TRBJ2-2; D assignment may be TRBD1 or TRBD2 (6 bases each). The TCR comes from a man under 40 with Graves' ophthalmopathy. The CDR3 nucleotides are TGCAGTGCAAAGGGGGGCGCGAACACCGGGGAGCTGTTTTTT. It codes for CSAKGGANTGELFF.